This record covers a single TCR beta chain. The data stem from a study of blood T cell repertoires in COVID-19. Looked up from germline, CDR1 is MDHEN and CDR2 is SYDVKM. V lost 6 bases to trimming and J lost 0 bases; unmatched junction nucleotides: 16. The CDR3 sequence is 18 residues long. Profiled with immunoSEQ multiplex PCR; TCRdb holds only in-frame clones, not every one. The sample includes a few hundred thousand clones, more than 75% of them seen just once. The clonotype originates from a man aged 60 to 75 who had recovered from COVID-19. This chain joins TRBV28 and TRBJ1-1; 7 bases match TRBD1. Sequences were obtained from peripheral blood. The CDR3 nucleotides are TGTGCCAGCAGACCCCTACAGGGGTTGAGGGGCCTGAACACTGAAGCTTTCTTT. This encodes CASRPLQGLRGLNTEAFF.